The 24 T cell receptor beta chains reported below all come from one sample, sequenced in a study of blood T cells in healthy people across ages. For the second PCR, which ran for 7 to 11 cycles, a sample-barcoded 5' primer and a J-beta primer mix were used. TCRdb independently ran MiXCR on the 5' RACE reads; one entry per CDR3 protein. The sample holds under 1 million distinct CDR3 sequences, around 45% seen once. Material for sequencing was blood. The origin of the receptors is a man aged 55 to 70 in good health.

This clonotype has only a few counts. This chain connects TRBV12-5 to TRBJ2-1; perhaps TRBD2 as D (6 bases). The CDR3 runs to 13 residues. Trimming left V 6 bases short and J 9 bases short, with 15 bases between. Germline CDR1 is LGHNT and CDR2 is FRNRAP. The CDR3: CASGPRGISEQFF. The CDR3 nucleotides are TGTGCTAGTGGCCCTCGGGGGATCAGTGAGCAGTTCTTC. The whole variable domain, remainder taken from reference TRBV12-5 and TRBJ2-1, is DARVTQTPRHKVTEMGQEVTMRCQPILGHNTVFWYRQTMMQGLELLAYFRNRAPLDDSGMPKDRFSAEMPDATLATLKIQPSEPRDSAVYFCASGPRGISEQFFGPGTRLTVL.

The rearrangement uses TRBV5-1 and TRBJ1-1, with D unresolved. Germline values: CDR1 SGHRS, CDR2 YFSETQ. The V and J ends lost 6 bases and 6 bases respectively, with 24 bases between them. This CDR3 has 16 residues. The CDR3 coding sequence is TGCGCCAGCAAAGGCCCTGATTTGATAGAAGGTGCTGAAGCTTTCTTT. Translating it yields CASKGPDLIEGAEAFF. Variable domain in full (rest from reference TRBV5-1 and TRBJ1-1): KAGVTQTPRYLIKTRGQQVTLSCSPISGHRSVSWYQQTPGQGLQFLFEYFSETQRNKGNFPGRFSGRQFSNSRSEMNVSTLELGDSALYLCASKGPDLIEGAEAFFGQGTRLTVV.

In this sample, this clonotype turned up a few times. This chain connects TRBV24-1 to TRBJ2-1; 9 nucleotides align to TRBD2. V lost 6 bases to trimming and J lost 4 bases; unmatched junction nucleotides: 6. CDR3 length: 15 amino acids. Germline assignment: CDR1 KGHDR and CDR2 SFDVKD. This chain's CDR3 is CATSSSSGTYNEQFF. CDR3 nucleotide sequence: TGTGCCACCAGTTCGTCTAGCGGGACTTACAATGAGCAGTTCTTC.

This clonotype has just a few counts. The chain recombines TRBV20-1 with TRBJ1-2; 8 positions match TRBD1. V was clipped by 4 bases and J by 8 bases; unmatched bases: 6. The germline V gene encodes CDR1 DFQATT and CDR2 SNEGSKA (reference sequence). The CDR3 totals 12 residues. CDR3 in amino acids: CSATGQGSGYTF. Written as DNA, the CDR3 is TGCAGTGCTACCGGACAGGGCAGCGGCTACACCTTC.

This clonotype was seen more than once but under ten times. This chain joins TRBV20-1 and TRBJ2-1; D uncertain. Between the trimmed V and J ends, which lost 0 bases and 5 bases, there was a span of 11 bases. CDR3 length: 14 amino acids. Germline V gene lookup returns CDR1 DFQATT and CDR2 SNEGSKA (reference sequence). The CDR3 sequence: CSARDRASHNEQFF. CDR3 DNA sequence: TGCAGTGCTAGAGATAGGGCTTCACACAATGAGCAGTTCTTC.

The chain joins TRBV5-5 to TRBJ2-4; D call uncertain. The CDR3 has 14 residues. Germline CDR1 SGHKS, CDR2 YYEKEE (reference sequence). Trimming cost V 3 bases and J 13 bases, with 20 bases left between them. CDR3 residues: CASSSLPVLAVQYF. The CDR3 DNA reads TGTGCCAGCAGCTCACTACCGGTCCTCGCGGTGCAGTACTTC.

This chain links TRBV19 with TRBJ2-6; D remains ambiguous. The CDR3 spans 15 residues. Trimming stripped 3 bases from V and 3 bases from J, with 9 bases between. CDR1 and CDR2 (germline): LNHDA, SQIVND (reference sequence). CDR3 protein: CASSMDRVGANVLTF. The CDR3 bases are TGTGCCAGTAGTATGGACCGGGTTGGGGCCAACGTCCTGACTTTC.

The rearrangement links TRBV7-2 to TRBJ2-1; tentatively, D is TRBD2 (5 bases). V lost 6 bases, J lost 8 bases, and 11 bases lay in between. Germline lookup yields CDR1 SGHTA and CDR2 FQGNSA. This CDR3 is built from 12 residues. CDR3 in DNA: TGTGCCAGCAGACATATCGGGGATGAGCAGTTCTTC. Protein product: CASRHIGDEQFF.

V is TRBV6-6 and J is TRBJ1-4; D may be TRBD1 (5 bases). Germline V lookup: CDR1 MNHNY, CDR2 SVGAGI (reference sequence). V was shortened by 6 bases and J by 4 bases, with 15 bases between the two germline ends. This CDR3 has 15 amino acids. The CDR3 sequence is CASRDRGSVNEKLFF. DNA for the CDR3: TGTGCCAGCAGAGATAGGGGTTCAGTTAATGAAAAACTGTTTTTT.

The chain combines TRBV18 with TRBJ2-3; D is perhaps TRBD1 or TRBD2 (5 bases each). The CDR3 has 15 amino acids. The V and J ends lost 0 bases and 5 bases respectively, with 12 bases between them. The germline V gene encodes CDR1 KGHSH and CDR2 LQKENI. Here the CDR3 DNA reads TGTGCCAGCTCACCACCCACACAGAGGGGAGATACGCAGTATTTT. Its protein product is CASSPPTQRGDTQYF.

The chain couples TRBV12-5 to TRBJ2-1; D might be TRBD1 (5 bases). This CDR3 region has 13 residues. Germline lookup yields CDR1 LGHNT and CDR2 FRNRAP. Between the trimmed V and J ends, which lost 7 bases and 4 bases, there was a span of 11 bases. CDR3 amino acids: CASVAGSYNEQFF. The CDR3 DNA follows: TGTGCTAGTGTCGCAGGGTCATACAATGAGCAGTTCTTC.

For the CDR3, the DNA is TGTGCCAGCAGTTCCGGGACAGGGGGCTTAGAGCAGTACTTC. Protein: CASSSGTGGLEQYF. The V gene is TRBV6-6, the J gene TRBJ2-7, with 12 positions matching TRBD1. The J segment lost 7 bases and the V segment lost 4 bases, leaving 5 bases of the junction unmatched. This CDR3 contains 14 residues. Germline CDR1 reads MNHNY; CDR2 reads SVGAGI (reference sequence).

This clonotype was seen only a few times. The chain links TRBV2 to TRBJ1-1; no firm D call. V was cut by 1 base and J by 7 bases, with 10 bases left in between. CDR1 and CDR2 from the germline V gene are SNHLY and FYNNEI. CDR3 length: 13 amino acids. Here the CDR3 reads CASSEGTESEAFF. The DNA of the CDR3 is TGTGCCAGCAGTGAAGGGACTGAGAGTGAAGCTTTCTTT.

This rearrangement joins TRBV5-1 to TRBJ2-1, with 11 bases matching TRBD2. The germline V gene encodes CDR1 SGHRS and CDR2 YFSETQ. The ends lost 0 bases at V and 0 bases at J; junction bases unmatched: 11. The CDR3 is made up of 20 amino acids. The CDR3 loop is CASSLAWGLAVTSSYNEQFF. Written as DNA, the CDR3 is TGCGCCAGCAGCTTGGCCTGGGGACTAGCGGTCACAAGCTCCTACAATGAGCAGTTCTTC. Based on the CDR3 plus reference TRBV5-1 and TRBJ2-1, the full variable domain is KAGVTQTPRYLIKTRGQQVTLSCSPISGHRSVSWYQQTPGQGLQFLFEYFSETQRNKGNFPGRFSGRQFSNSRSEMNVSTLELGDSALYLCASSLAWGLAVTSSYNEQFFGPGTRLTVL.

The chain has TRBV30 and TRBJ1-5; D ambiguous. V dropped 7 bases and J dropped 5 bases, with 15 bases sitting between them. The CDR3 contains 13 residues. CDR1 and CDR2 (germline): GTSNPN, SVGIG (reference sequence). CDR3 protein: CAYGVDGYQPQHF. In DNA, the CDR3 is TGTGCCTATGGAGTGGACGGCTATCAGCCCCAGCATTTT.

In regard to this clonotype: Because the CDR3 is missing its conserved closing phenylalanine or tryptophan, this is likely a read error. The gene calls are TRBV27 and TRBJ2-1; D ambiguous. The better agreement between TRBJ2-7 and the DNA end casts doubt on the J call. The CDR3 loop spans 17 amino acids. CDR1 and CDR2 (germline): MNHEY, SMNVEV (reference sequence). The CDR3 nucleotides are TGTGCCAGCAGTTTTCCCGCCGGGCTTAGCTCCTACAATGAGCAGTACTCC. Its translation is CASSFPAGLSSYNEQYS.

This chain uses TRBV7-2 with TRBJ2-3; 7 nucleotides line up with TRBD2. The CDR3 spans 15 residues. V shed 0 bases and J 4 bases; nucleotides not matched to a gene: 4. The V gene's germline CDR1 is SGHTA and CDR2 FQGNSA. In DNA form, the CDR3 reads TGTGCCAGCAGCTTAGCCGGACTAGAATCAGATACGCAGTATTTT. It specifies CASSLAGLESDTQYF.

This clonotype was recorded a few times. The genes are TRBV20-1 and TRBJ1-5, with 9 bases aligning to TRBD1. Germline assignment: CDR1 DFQATT and CDR2 SNEGSKA (reference sequence). The CDR3 has 15 amino acids. Germline trimming cut 3 bases from V and 1 base from J; bases unmatched to any gene: 4. The CDR3 loop reads CSARAGQGSNQPQHF. DNA of the CDR3: TGCAGTGCTAGGGCGGGACAGGGCAGCAATCAGCCCCAGCATTTT.

This clonotype occurred once. The chain uses TRBV20-1 and TRBJ2-3, with 11 bases that match TRBD2. V lost 1 base to trimming and J lost 2 bases; unmatched junction nucleotides: 8. Germline CDR1 is DFQATT and CDR2 is SNEGSKA (reference sequence). This CDR3 contains 17 residues. The CDR3 coding sequence is TGCAGTGCTAGAGGCGCACTAGCGGGGGCGAACACAGATACGCAGTATTTT. This sequence encodes CSARGALAGANTDTQYF.

This chain joins TRBV12-3 or TRBV12-4 and TRBJ2-1, with 10 bases that match TRBD2. The J segment lost 3 bases and the V segment lost 8 bases, leaving 10 bases of the junction unmatched. CDR3 length equals 16 residues. The CDR3 DNA is TGTGCCAGCTCCCTTAGGGGGACTAGCGACTACAATGAGCAGTTCTTC. Translated, it gives CASSLRGTSDYNEQFF.

This rearrangement joins TRBV29-1 to TRBJ1-4; D not resolved. The V gene's germline CDR1 is SQVTM and CDR2 ANQGSEA. This CDR3 has 15 residues. Trimming removed 1 base from V and 5 bases from J, with 14 bases in between. CDR3 residues: CSVEVQAGLNEKLFF. CDR3 nucleotides: TGCAGCGTTGAAGTTCAGGCAGGATTGAATGAAAAACTGTTTTTT.

V and J are TRBV6-2 or TRBV6-3 and TRBJ2-7, with 9 bases fitting TRBD1. V lost 7 bases and J lost 4; bases outside the gene matches: 11. This CDR3 is built from 15 residues. CDR1 is MNHEY and CDR2 is SVGEGT in the germline V gene. CDR3 sequence (DNA): TGTGCCAGCACCTCACCCCAGGACAGGGGTTACGAGCAGTACTTC. Protein product: CASTSPQDRGYEQYF.

The rearrangement joins TRBV20-1 to TRBJ2-1; D ambiguous. This CDR3 contains 14 residues. V was cut by 3 bases and J by 0 bases, with 9 bases left in between. Germline CDR1 DFQATT, CDR2 SNEGSKA (reference sequence). CDR3 in DNA: TGCAGTGCTAGCCGGAGACTCTCCTACAATGAGCAGTTCTTC. It encodes CSASRRLSYNEQFF.

This clonotype appeared many times. CDR3 nucleotide sequence: TGCGCCAGCAGCGAGGGGACTGGATACACCGGGGAGCTGTTTTTT. Its translation is CASSEGTGYTGELFF. The genes are TRBV4-1 and TRBJ2-2; D possibly corresponds to TRBD2 (6 bases). Trimming took 5 bases from V and 3 from J, leaving 13 bases between them. This CDR3 is built from 15 residues. Per the germline V gene, CDR1 is MGHRA and CDR2 is YSYEKL.